This TCR beta chain originates from a study of T cells in Graves' hyperthyroidism and ophthalmopathy. Whole-study findings and limits: Most clonotypes that expanded in the thyroid above 0.001 also showed up in blood.

CDR1 is MNHEY, CDR2 SVGEGT, per germline. This CDR3 is built from 16 residues. For ophthalmopathy patients, the Clinical Activity Score was at least 3 and the NOSPECS grade at least 4; duration was under 3 months. Investigators excluded patients with uncontrolled infection, other autoimmune disease, pregnancy or lactation. Thyroid ultrasound, orbital computed tomography, clinical symptoms, and serum thyroxine and TRAb underpinned diagnoses. As concerns this clonotype: Its specificity is not known. A much larger clone is a single base away; this may be a read error.

Using RNA transcripts as the source, TCR beta CDR3 regions were amplified. The HTBI primer set drove a first-round RT-PCR of the TCR CDR3. TCRdb re-called the multiplex PCR reads with MiXCR, one entry per CDR3 protein. Counted here are around 600,000 distinct CDR3 sequences, about 15% occurring once; the ten biggest clones make up 12%. The sequenced sample consisted of blood. This sequence was found in a woman between 50 and 59 years old with Graves' ophthalmopathy. The rearrangement links TRBV6-2 or TRBV6-3 to TRBJ2-1; TRBD1 matches at 9 bases. This chain's CDR3 is CASTDRTGDSYNKQFF. The CDR3 coding sequence is TGTGCCAGCACCGACCGGACAGGGGATTCCTACAATAAGCAGTTCTTC.